This entry features one T cell receptor beta chain sequence. The germline gives CDR1 SEHNR, CDR2 FQNEAQ (reference sequence). With 1 base clipped from V and 4 bases from J, the junction kept 5 bases outside the gene matches. The CDR3 spans 15 residues. The sample is drawn from a study of blood T cell repertoires in COVID-19. Study in general: PBMCs, B-cell-depleted T cells, or T cells provided the cDNA or gDNA that made up the material.

Repertoires were generated with immunoSEQ multiplex PCR, while TCRdb's copy carries only in-frame clones and drops some. Among about 180,000 clones listed, roughly 90% were seen once. The source material was peripheral blood. The receptor was isolated from a man aged 50-59 years with acute or convalescent COVID-19. V gene TRBV7-9 combines with J gene TRBJ2-7, with TRBD1 identical over 9 bases. CDR3 nucleotide sequence: TGTGCCAGCAGCTTAGGGGGGACAGGGAATTACGAGCAGTACTTC. Amino acid sequence: CASSLGGTGNYEQYF.